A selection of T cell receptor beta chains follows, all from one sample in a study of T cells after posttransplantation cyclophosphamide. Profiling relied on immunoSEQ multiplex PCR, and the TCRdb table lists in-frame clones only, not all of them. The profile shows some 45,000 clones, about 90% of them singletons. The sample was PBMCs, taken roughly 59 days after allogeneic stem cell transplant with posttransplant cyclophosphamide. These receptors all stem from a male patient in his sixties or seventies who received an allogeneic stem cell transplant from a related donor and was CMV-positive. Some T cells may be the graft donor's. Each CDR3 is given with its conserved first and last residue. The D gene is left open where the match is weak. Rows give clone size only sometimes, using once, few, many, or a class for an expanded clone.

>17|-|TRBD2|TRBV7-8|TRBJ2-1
CASSLAGSGGSHNEQFF
TGTGCCAGCAGCTTAGCGGGCAGCGGGGGGTCCCACAATGAGCAGTTCTTC
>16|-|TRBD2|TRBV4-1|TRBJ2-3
CASSQVVAGGRDTQYF
TGCGCCAGCAGCCAAGTAGTAGCGGGGGGGCGGGATACGCAGTATTTT
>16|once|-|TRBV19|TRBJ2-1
CASSIVGGSSYNEQFF
TGTGCCAGTAGTATAGTAGGGGGAAGCTCCTACAATGAGCAGTTCTTC
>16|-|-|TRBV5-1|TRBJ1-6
CASSFTSGAGNSPLHF
TGCGCCAGCAGCTTTACTTCAGGGGCTGGTAATTCACCCCTCCACTTT
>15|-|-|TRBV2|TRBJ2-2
CASSVRTGVVGELFF
TGTGCCAGCAGTGTTCGAACCGGTGTTGTCGGGGAGCTGTTTTTT
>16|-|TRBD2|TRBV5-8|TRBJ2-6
CASSPHAGAGANVLTF
TGTGCCAGCAGCCCCCATGCGGGGGCTGGGGCCAACGTCCTGACTTTC
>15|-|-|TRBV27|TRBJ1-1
CASSLSGDLGTEAFF
TGTGCCAGCAGTTTATCGGGGGACTTGGGCACTGAAGCTTTCTTT
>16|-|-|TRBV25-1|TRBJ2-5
CASSYVRDSKGETQYF
TGTGCCAGCAGTTACGTCCGGGACTCAAAGGGGGAGACCCAGTACTTC
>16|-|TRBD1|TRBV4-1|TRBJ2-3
CASSPRDRGSADTQYF
TGCGCCAGCAGCCCTCGGGACAGGGGGTCGGCAGATACGCAGTATTTT
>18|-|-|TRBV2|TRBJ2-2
CASSEAGGALRGTGELFF
TGTGCCAGCAGTGAAGCCGGAGGGGCCCTAAGGGGCACCGGGGAGCTGTTTTTT
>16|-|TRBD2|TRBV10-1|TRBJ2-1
CASNPGLAKGPNEQFF
TGCGCCAGCAATCCAGGACTAGCGAAAGGTCCTAATGAGCAGTTCTTC
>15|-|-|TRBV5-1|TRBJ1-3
CASSEQGLSGNTIYF
TGCGCCAGCAGCGAACAGGGTCTTTCAGGAAACACCATATATTTT
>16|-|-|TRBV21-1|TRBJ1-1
CASSRTEQGSWTEAFF
TGTGCCAGCAGCCGGACCGAACAGGGGTCGTGGACTGAAGCTTTCTTT
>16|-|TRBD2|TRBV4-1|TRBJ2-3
CASRTSGGEDPDTQYF
TGCGCCAGCAGGACTAGCGGGGGGGAGGATCCAGATACGCAGTATTTT
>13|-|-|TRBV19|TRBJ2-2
CASSAANTGELFF
TGTGCCAGTAGTGCAGCGAACACCGGGGAGCTGTTTTTT
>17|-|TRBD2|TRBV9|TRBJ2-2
CASSVRLAGGPGGELFF
TGTGCCAGCAGCGTTCGACTAGCGGGGGGGCCGGGCGGGGAGCTGTTTTTT
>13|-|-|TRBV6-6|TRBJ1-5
CAGGDRANQPQHF
TGTGCCGGGGGGGATCGTGCAAATCAGCCCCAGCATTTT
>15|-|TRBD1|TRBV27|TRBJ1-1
CASSLTTGTITEAFF
TGTGCCAGCAGTTTAACGACAGGGACGATCACTGAAGCTTTCTTT
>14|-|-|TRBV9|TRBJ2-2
CASSSLSGFGELFF
TGTGCCAGCAGCTCTCTCAGCGGATTCGGGGAGCTGTTTTTT
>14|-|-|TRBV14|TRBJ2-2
CASSQAQGYGELFF
TGTGCCAGCAGCCAAGCACAGGGTTACGGGGAGCTGTTTTTT
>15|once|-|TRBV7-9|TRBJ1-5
CASSFSGVSNQPQHF
TGTGCCAGCAGCTTTAGTGGTGTAAGTAATCAGCCCCAGCATTTT
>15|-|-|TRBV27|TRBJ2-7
CASSLKGGAGYEQYF
TGTGCCAGCAGTTTAAAAGGGGGGGCGGGTTACGAGCAGTACTTC
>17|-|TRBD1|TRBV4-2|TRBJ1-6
CASSQDPGTGNDSPLHF
TGTGCCAGCAGCCAAGACCCCGGGACAGGGAACGATTCACCCCTCCACTTT
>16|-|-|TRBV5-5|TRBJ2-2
CASTSGGRGVVGELFF
TGTGCCAGCACCTCTGGGGGCCGCGGAGTGGTCGGGGAGCTGTTTTTT
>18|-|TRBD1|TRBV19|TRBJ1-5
CASSIIGQGTLGNQPQHF
TGTGCCAGTAGTATCATAGGACAGGGTACCCTTGGCAATCAGCCCCAGCATTTT
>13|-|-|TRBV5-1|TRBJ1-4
CATSRQTGEKLFF
TGCGCCACCTCGAGACAGACAGGTGAAAAACTGTTTTTT
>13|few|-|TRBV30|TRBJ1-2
CAWSGVQGYGYTF
TGTGCCTGGAGCGGAGTTCAGGGATATGGCTACACCTTC
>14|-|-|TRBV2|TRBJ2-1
CASSFRGLDSEQFF
TGTGCCAGCAGTTTCAGGGGATTAGACAGCGAGCAGTTCTTC
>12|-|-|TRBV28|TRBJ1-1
CASGGGLTEAFF
TGTGCCAGCGGCGGGGGGCTCACTGAAGCTTTCTTT
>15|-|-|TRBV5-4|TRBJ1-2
CASSLDVQGDYGYTF
TGTGCCAGCAGCTTGGATGTACAGGGAGACTATGGCTACACCTTC
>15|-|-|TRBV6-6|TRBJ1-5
CASSYRGSSNQPQHF
TGTGCCAGCAGTTACAGGGGATCTAGCAATCAGCCCCAGCATTTT
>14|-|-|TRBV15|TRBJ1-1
CATSRDLTALEAFF
TGTGCCACCAGCAGAGATCTGACAGCCCTCGAAGCTTTCTTT
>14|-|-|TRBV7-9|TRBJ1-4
CASRRGGEDEKLFF
TGTGCCAGCCGGCGCGGGGGCGAGGATGAAAAACTGTTTTTT
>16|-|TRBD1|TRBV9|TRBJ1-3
CASSVGQGAGGNTIYF
TGTGCCAGCAGCGTGGGACAGGGGGCGGGTGGAAACACCATATATTTT
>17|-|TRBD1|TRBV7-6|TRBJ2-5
CASSPRGTGDMRETQYF
TGTGCCAGCAGCCCCCGCGGGACAGGGGATATGAGGGAGACCCAGTACTTC
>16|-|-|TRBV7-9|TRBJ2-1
CASSSSSSEAYNEQFF
TGTGCCAGCAGCTCCTCTTCGAGTGAGGCCTACAATGAGCAGTTCTTC
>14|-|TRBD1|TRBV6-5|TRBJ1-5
CASSLQGATQPQHF
TGTGCCAGCAGCCTACAGGGGGCAACTCAGCCCCAGCATTTT
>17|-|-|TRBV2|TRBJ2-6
CASSERAQSSGANVLTF
TGTGCCAGCAGTGAGAGGGCACAGAGCTCTGGGGCCAACGTCCTGACTTTC
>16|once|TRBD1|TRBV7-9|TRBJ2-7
CASSAASGQISYEQYF
TGTGCCAGCAGCGCAGCCTCGGGACAGATCTCCTACGAGCAGTACTTC
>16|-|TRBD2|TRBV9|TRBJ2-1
CASSSKLAGVYNEQFF
TGTGCCAGCAGCTCCAAACTAGCGGGGGTGTACAATGAGCAGTTCTTC
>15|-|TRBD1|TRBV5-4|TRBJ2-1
CASSSGQGGMDEQFF
TGTGCCAGCAGCTCTGGACAGGGAGGAATGGATGAGCAGTTCTTC
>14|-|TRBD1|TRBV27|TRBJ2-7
CASGRGQGVYEQYF
TGTGCCAGCGGGAGGGGACAGGGGGTCTACGAGCAGTACTTC
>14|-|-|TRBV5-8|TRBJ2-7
CASSRRTGAYEQYF
TGTGCCAGCAGCCGGCGGACGGGGGCCTACGAGCAGTACTTC
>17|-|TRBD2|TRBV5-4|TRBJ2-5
CASSLGAAGGAGETQYF
TGTGCCAGCAGCTTGGGTGCAGCGGGGGGGGCGGGAGAGACCCAGTACTTC
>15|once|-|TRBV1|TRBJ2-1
CTSWLAGVRGDEQFF
TGCACCAGCTGGTTAGCGGGGGTCCGAGGCGATGAGCAGTTCTTC